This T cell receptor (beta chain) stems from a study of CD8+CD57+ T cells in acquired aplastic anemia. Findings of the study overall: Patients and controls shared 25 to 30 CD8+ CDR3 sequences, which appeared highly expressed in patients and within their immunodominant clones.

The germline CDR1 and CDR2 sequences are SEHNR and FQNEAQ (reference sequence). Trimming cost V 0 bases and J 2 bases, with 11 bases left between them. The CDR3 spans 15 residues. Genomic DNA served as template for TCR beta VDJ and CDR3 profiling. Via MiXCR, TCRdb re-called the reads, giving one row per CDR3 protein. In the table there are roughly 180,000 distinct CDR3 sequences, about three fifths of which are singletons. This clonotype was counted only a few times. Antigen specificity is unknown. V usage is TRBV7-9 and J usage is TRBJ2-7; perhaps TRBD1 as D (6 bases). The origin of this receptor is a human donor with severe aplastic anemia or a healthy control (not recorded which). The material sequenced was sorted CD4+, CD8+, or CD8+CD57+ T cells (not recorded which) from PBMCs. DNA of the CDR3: TGTGCCAGCAGCTTAGCCTTGGACAGACCCTACGAGCAGTACTTC. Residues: CASSLALDRPYEQYF.